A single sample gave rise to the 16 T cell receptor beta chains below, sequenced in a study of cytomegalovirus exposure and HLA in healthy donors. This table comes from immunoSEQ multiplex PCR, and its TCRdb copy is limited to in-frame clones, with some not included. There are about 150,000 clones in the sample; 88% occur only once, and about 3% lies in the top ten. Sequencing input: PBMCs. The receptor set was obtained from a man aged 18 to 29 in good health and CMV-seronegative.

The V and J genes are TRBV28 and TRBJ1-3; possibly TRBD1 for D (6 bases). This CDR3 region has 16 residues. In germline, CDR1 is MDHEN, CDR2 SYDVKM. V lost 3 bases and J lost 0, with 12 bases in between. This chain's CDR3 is CASSFQGSSSGNTIYF. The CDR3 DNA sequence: TGTGCCAGCAGTTTTCAGGGGTCAAGCTCTGGAAACACCATATATTTT. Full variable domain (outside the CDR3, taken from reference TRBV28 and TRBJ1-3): DVKVTQSSRYLVKRTGEKVFLECVQDMDHENMFWYRQDPGLGLRLIYFSYDVKMKEKGDIPEGYSVSREKKERFSLILESASTNQTSMYLCASSFQGSSSGNTIYFGEGSWLTVV.

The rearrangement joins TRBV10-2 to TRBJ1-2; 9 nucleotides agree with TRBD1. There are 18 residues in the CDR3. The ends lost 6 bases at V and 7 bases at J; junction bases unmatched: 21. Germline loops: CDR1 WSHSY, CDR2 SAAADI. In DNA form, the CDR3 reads TGCGCCAGCAGCGAAATCGGGACAGGGTTAATAGGGGTCTCTGGCTACACCTTC. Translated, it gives CASSEIGTGLIGVSGYTF.

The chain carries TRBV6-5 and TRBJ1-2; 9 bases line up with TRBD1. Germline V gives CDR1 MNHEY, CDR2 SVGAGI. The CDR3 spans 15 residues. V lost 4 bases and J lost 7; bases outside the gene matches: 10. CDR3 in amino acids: CASSSTGTGISGYTF. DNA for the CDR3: TGTGCCAGCAGTTCCACAGGGACAGGGATCAGTGGCTACACCTTC.

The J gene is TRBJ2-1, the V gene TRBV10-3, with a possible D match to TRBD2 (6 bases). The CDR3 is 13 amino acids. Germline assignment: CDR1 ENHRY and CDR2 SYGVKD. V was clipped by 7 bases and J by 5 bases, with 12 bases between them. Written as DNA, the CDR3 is TGTGCCATCATGGCGGGGCCTAACAATGAGCAGTTCTTC. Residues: CAIMAGPNNEQFF.

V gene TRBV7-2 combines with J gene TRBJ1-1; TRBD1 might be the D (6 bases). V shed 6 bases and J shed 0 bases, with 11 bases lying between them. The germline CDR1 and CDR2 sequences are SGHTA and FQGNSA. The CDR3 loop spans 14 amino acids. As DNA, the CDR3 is TGTGCCAGCAGGCCGGACAGTCTGAACACTGAAGCTTTCTTT. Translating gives CASRPDSLNTEAFF.

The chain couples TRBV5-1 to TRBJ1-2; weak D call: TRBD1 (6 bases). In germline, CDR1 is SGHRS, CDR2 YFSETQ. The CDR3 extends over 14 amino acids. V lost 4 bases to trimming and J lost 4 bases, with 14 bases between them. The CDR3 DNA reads TGCGCCAGCAGCAACGAACAGGGCCTCTATGGCTACACCTTC. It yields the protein CASSNEQGLYGYTF.

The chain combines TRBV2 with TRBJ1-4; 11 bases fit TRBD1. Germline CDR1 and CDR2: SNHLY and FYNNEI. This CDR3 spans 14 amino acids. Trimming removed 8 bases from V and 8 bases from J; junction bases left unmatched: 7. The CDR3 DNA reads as TGTGCCAGCGAAGGACAGGGGGCGAAAGAAAAACTGTTTTTT. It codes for CASEGQGAKEKLFF. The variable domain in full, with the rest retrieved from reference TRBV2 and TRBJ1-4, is EPEVTQTPSHQVTQMGQEVILRCVPISNHLYFYWYRQILGQKVEFLVSFYNNEISEKSEIFDDQFSVERPDGSNFTLKIRSTKLEDSAMYFCASEGQGAKEKLFFGSGTQLSVL.

The CDR3: CASSLHDNSYEQYF. The CDR3 DNA reads TGCGCCAGCAGCCTACACGACAACTCCTACGAGCAGTACTTC. V usage is TRBV5-1 and J usage is TRBJ2-7; no firm D call. This CDR3 has 14 residues. Germline loops: CDR1 SGHRS, CDR2 YFSETQ. Between the trimmed V and J ends, which lost 4 bases and 0 bases, there was a span of 11 bases.

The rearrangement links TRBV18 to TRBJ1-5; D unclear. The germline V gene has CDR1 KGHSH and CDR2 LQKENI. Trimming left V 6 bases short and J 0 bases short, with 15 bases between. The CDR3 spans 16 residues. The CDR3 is CASSLGNGFSNQPQHF. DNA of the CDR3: TGTGCCAGCTCCCTAGGCAACGGCTTTAGCAATCAGCCCCAGCATTTT.

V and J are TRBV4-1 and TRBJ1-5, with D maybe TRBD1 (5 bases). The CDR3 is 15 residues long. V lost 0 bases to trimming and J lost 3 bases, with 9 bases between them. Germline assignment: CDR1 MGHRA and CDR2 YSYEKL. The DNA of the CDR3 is TGCGCCAGCAGCCAAGATGGGGGGATCAATCAGCCCCAGCATTTT. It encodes CASSQDGGINQPQHF.

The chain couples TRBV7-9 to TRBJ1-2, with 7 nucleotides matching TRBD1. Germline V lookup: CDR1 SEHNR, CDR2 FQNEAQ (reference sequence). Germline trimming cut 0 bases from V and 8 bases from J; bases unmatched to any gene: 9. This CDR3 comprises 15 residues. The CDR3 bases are TGTGCCAGCAGCTTAGCACAGGGGATATCTCGGGGCTACACCTTC. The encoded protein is CASSLAQGISRGYTF.

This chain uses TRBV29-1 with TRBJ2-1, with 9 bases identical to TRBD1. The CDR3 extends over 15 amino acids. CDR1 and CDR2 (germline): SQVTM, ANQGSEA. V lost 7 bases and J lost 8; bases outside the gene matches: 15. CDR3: CSAAGQGMRIDEQFF. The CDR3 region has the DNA TGCAGCGCCGCCGGACAGGGGATGAGAATTGATGAGCAGTTCTTC.

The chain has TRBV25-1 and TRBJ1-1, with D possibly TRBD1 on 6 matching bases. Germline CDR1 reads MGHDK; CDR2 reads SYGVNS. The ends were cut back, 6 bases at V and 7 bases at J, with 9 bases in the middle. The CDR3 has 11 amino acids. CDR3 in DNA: TGTGCCAGCAGGATGACAGGTGAAGCTTTCTTT. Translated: CASRMTGEAFF.

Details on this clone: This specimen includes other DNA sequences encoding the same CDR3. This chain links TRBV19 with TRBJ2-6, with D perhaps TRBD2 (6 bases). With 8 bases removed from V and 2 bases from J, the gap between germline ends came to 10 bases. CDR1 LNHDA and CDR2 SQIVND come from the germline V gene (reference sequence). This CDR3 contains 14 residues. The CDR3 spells CASSSGAGANVLTF. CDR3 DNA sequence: TGTGCCAGTTCGTCGGGGGCTGGGGCCAACGTCCTGACTTTC. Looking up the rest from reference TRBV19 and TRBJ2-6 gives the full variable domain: DGGITQSPKYLFRKEGQNVTLSCEQNLNHDAMYWYRQDPGQGLRLIYYSQIVNDFQKGDIAEGYSVSREKKESFPLTVTSAQKNPTAFYLCASSSGAGANVLTFGAGSRLTVL.

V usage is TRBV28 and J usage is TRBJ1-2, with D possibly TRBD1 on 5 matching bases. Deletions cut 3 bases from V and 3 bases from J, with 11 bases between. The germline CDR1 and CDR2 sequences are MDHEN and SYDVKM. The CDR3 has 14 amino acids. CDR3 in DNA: TGTGCCAGCAGTTTGGGGCCAGACGACTATGGCTACACCTTC. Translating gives CASSLGPDDYGYTF.

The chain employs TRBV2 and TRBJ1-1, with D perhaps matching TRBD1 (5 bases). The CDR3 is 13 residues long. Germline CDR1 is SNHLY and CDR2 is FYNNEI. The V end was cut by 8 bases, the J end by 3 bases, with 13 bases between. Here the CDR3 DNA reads TGTGCCAGCGTTCCGGACATGGACACTGAAGCTTTCTTT. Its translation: CASVPDMDTEAFF.